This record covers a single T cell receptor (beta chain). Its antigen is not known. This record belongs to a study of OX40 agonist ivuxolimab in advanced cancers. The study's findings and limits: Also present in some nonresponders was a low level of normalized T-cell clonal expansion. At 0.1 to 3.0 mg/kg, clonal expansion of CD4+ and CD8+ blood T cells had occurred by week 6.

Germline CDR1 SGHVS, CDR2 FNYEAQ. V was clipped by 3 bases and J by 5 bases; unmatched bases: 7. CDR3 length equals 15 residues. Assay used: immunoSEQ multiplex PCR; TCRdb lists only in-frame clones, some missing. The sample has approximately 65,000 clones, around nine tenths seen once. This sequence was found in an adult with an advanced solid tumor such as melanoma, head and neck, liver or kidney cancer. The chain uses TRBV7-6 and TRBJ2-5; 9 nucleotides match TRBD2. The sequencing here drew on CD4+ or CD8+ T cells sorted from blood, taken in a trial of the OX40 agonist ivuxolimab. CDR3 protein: CASSFGRGGLETQYF. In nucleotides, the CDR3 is TGTGCCAGCAGCTTTGGGCGGGGGGGCTTGGAGACCCAGTACTTC.